These T cell receptor beta chains were read from a single sample in a study of tumor T cells in aggressive B-cell lymphoma. The assay was immunoSEQ multiplex PCR, and TCRdb's table has in-frame clones only and misses some. The data hold around 3,300 clones, with about nine tenths observed a single time. The source material was tumor tissue. These receptors came from an adult with diffuse large B cell lymphoma. Each CDR3 is given with its conserved first and last residue. The D gene is left open where the match is weak. Some rows mark clone size as missing; the rest say once, few, many or name a class of expanded clone.

j_call: TRBJ2-2
d_call: TRBD2
clone_size: -
v_call: TRBV4-3
cdr3_nt: TGCGCCAGCAGCCAGTTTTTAGCGGGCCCCGGGGAGCTGTTTTTT
cdr3_aa: CASSQFLAGPGELFF

j_call: TRBJ2-4
d_call: TRBD1
clone_size: -
v_call: TRBV4-3
cdr3_nt: TGCGCCAGCAGCCAAGGGACAGGGGCCAAAAACATTCAGTACTTC
cdr3_aa: CASSQGTGAKNIQYF

j_call: TRBJ1-1
d_call: -
clone_size: -
v_call: TRBV19
cdr3_nt: TGTGCCAGTAGTATTGACAGCTTGAACACTGAAGCTTTCTTT
cdr3_aa: CASSIDSLNTEAFF

j_call: TRBJ2-1
d_call: TRBD2
clone_size: once
v_call: TRBV2
cdr3_nt: TGTGCCAGCGGAGAGCGGGAGTACAATGAGCAGTTCTTC
cdr3_aa: CASGEREYNEQFF

j_call: TRBJ2-7
d_call: TRBD2
clone_size: -
v_call: TRBV11-3
cdr3_nt: TGTGCCAGCAGCTCTAGCGGGGTATACGAGCAGTACTTC
cdr3_aa: CASSSSGVYEQYF

j_call: TRBJ2-1
d_call: TRBD2
clone_size: -
v_call: TRBV9
cdr3_nt: TGTGCCAGCAGCGTAGGGCTAGCGGGAGAGCAGTTCTTC
cdr3_aa: CASSVGLAGEQFF

j_call: TRBJ2-1
d_call: TRBD1
clone_size: -
v_call: TRBV7-9
cdr3_nt: TGTGCCAGCAGCTCGGACAGGGGGATCTACAATGAGCAGTTCTTC
cdr3_aa: CASSSDRGIYNEQFF

j_call: TRBJ2-5
d_call: -
clone_size: -
v_call: TRBV30
cdr3_nt: TGTGCCTGGAGTGTACCCCCTCCCCGGTACCAAGAGACCCAGTACTTC
cdr3_aa: CAWSVPPPRYQETQYF

j_call: TRBJ2-3
d_call: -
clone_size: few
v_call: TRBV4-2
cdr3_nt: TGTGCCAGCAGCCAAGATCGCTCTAGCCCCACAGATACGCAGTATTTT
cdr3_aa: CASSQDRSSPTDTQYF

j_call: TRBJ2-4
d_call: TRBD2
clone_size: -
v_call: TRBV5-4
cdr3_nt: TGTGCCAGCAGCTCTTTAAAGACTAGCACGAACATTCAGTACTTC
cdr3_aa: CASSSLKTSTNIQYF

j_call: TRBJ1-5
d_call: -
clone_size: once
v_call: TRBV5-1
cdr3_nt: TGCGCCAGCAGCTTGGGAGGGAATAGCAATCAGCCCCAGCATTTT
cdr3_aa: CASSLGGNSNQPQHF

j_call: TRBJ1-1
d_call: -
clone_size: -
v_call: TRBV4-2
cdr3_nt: TGTGCCAGCAGCCAAGATTACCCGGGAACGTCTGAAGCTTTCTTT
cdr3_aa: CASSQDYPGTSEAFF

j_call: TRBJ2-3
d_call: TRBD2
clone_size: -
v_call: TRBV7-9
cdr3_nt: TGTGCCAGCAGCTTGGGACTAGCGGGAGGTGCAGATACGCAGTATTTT
cdr3_aa: CASSLGLAGGADTQYF

j_call: TRBJ1-2
d_call: TRBD1
clone_size: -
v_call: TRBV7-2
cdr3_nt: TGTGCCAGCAGATCGAACAGGGGGGGCTACACCTTC
cdr3_aa: CASRSNRGGYTF

j_call: TRBJ2-7
d_call: TRBD1
clone_size: -
v_call: TRBV7-2
cdr3_nt: TGTGCCAGCAGCCTAAGACAGGGGGGGTGGGAGCAGTACTTC
cdr3_aa: CASSLRQGGWEQYF

j_call: TRBJ2-6
d_call: -
clone_size: few
v_call: TRBV29-1
cdr3_nt: TGCAGCGTTGTAGACACAGGAAACTCTGGGGCCAACGTCCTGACTTTC
cdr3_aa: CSVVDTGNSGANVLTF

j_call: TRBJ2-5
d_call: TRBD1
clone_size: -
v_call: TRBV29-1
cdr3_nt: TGCAGCGCACATGCCGGAACAGGGGGCCAAGAAACCCAGTACTTC
cdr3_aa: CSAHAGTGGQETQYF

j_call: TRBJ2-5
d_call: -
clone_size: -
v_call: TRBV6-6
cdr3_nt: TGTGCCAGCAAACAGGGTACCGAGCAATACTTC
cdr3_aa: CASKQGTEQYF

j_call: TRBJ2-3
d_call: TRBD1
clone_size: -
v_call: TRBV4-1
cdr3_nt: TGCGCCAGCAGCACCTGGCCCGACAGCCAGGGACAGGGGGGAGATACGCAGTATTTT
cdr3_aa: CASSTWPDSQGQGGDTQYF

j_call: TRBJ2-4
d_call: TRBD1
clone_size: -
v_call: TRBV13
cdr3_nt: TGTGCCAGCAGCCTCCGGGACAGGGTAAACATTCAGTACTTC
cdr3_aa: CASSLRDRVNIQYF

j_call: TRBJ1-1
d_call: -
clone_size: -
v_call: TRBV7-8
cdr3_nt: TGTACCAGCAGCTTAGAGCGGGGAACTGAAGCTTTCTTT
cdr3_aa: CTSSLERGTEAFF

j_call: TRBJ2-5
d_call: TRBD2
clone_size: -
v_call: TRBV5-4
cdr3_nt: TGTGCCAGCAGCTTGGGGGGACTAGCGGGAGTCGGGGAGACCCAGTACTTC
cdr3_aa: CASSLGGLAGVGETQYF

j_call: TRBJ2-5
d_call: TRBD2
clone_size: -
v_call: TRBV7-2
cdr3_nt: TGTGCCAGCAGCTTAGTGGCGGGAGCCCAAGAGACCCAGTACTTC
cdr3_aa: CASSLVAGAQETQYF

j_call: TRBJ2-1
d_call: TRBD2
clone_size: once
v_call: TRBV14
cdr3_nt: TGTGCCAGCAGCCGACTAGCGGGAGGAGGATTTAATGAGCAGTTCTTC
cdr3_aa: CASSRLAGGGFNEQFF

j_call: TRBJ2-3
d_call: -
clone_size: -
v_call: TRBV4-2
cdr3_nt: TGTGCCAGCAGCCAAGGGCTCTGGGACAAAAACCGCACAGATACGCAGTATTTT
cdr3_aa: CASSQGLWDKNRTDTQYF

j_call: TRBJ2-2
d_call: -
clone_size: -
v_call: TRBV14
cdr3_nt: TGTGCCAGCAGCCAAGCGTTTTCGCGGAGCGTCCCCGGGGAGCTGTTTTTT
cdr3_aa: CASSQAFSRSVPGELFF

j_call: TRBJ2-7
d_call: TRBD2
clone_size: -
v_call: TRBV7-9
cdr3_nt: TGTGCCAGCAGCCCCTCTAGCGGACTCTCCTACGAGCAGTACTTC
cdr3_aa: CASSPSSGLSYEQYF

j_call: TRBJ2-1
d_call: TRBD2
clone_size: -
v_call: TRBV19
cdr3_nt: TGTGCCAGTAGTAAGGATAGCGGGAGTTTCGATGAGCAGTTCTTC
cdr3_aa: CASSKDSGSFDEQFF

j_call: TRBJ1-1
d_call: -
clone_size: -
v_call: TRBV19
cdr3_nt: TGTGCCAGTATTGACAGTGACTCTGCCAGTGAAGCTTTCTTT
cdr3_aa: CASIDSDSASEAFF

j_call: TRBJ1-2
d_call: -
clone_size: -
v_call: TRBV19
cdr3_nt: TGTGCCATAGCGCCTGGTCCAGGACCCTATGGCTACACCTTC
cdr3_aa: CAIAPGPGPYGYTF

j_call: TRBJ2-1
d_call: TRBD2
clone_size: -
v_call: TRBV7-3
cdr3_nt: TGTGCCAGCAGCCAGAATAGCGGGAGCAAGTTGGGTGAGCAGTTCTTC
cdr3_aa: CASSQNSGSKLGEQFF

j_call: TRBJ2-1
d_call: -
clone_size: -
v_call: TRBV5-1
cdr3_nt: TGCGCCAGCAGGGGAGACAGGGGACTATCGAATGAGCAGTTCTTC
cdr3_aa: CASRGDRGLSNEQFF

j_call: TRBJ1-2
d_call: -
clone_size: -
v_call: TRBV27
cdr3_nt: TGTGCCAGCAGTAGGACGGGAAGGGCCCATGGCTACACCTTC
cdr3_aa: CASSRTGRAHGYTF

j_call: TRBJ2-7
d_call: TRBD2
clone_size: -
v_call: TRBV5-1
cdr3_nt: TGCGCCAGCAGCGGGAAAGGTGGGGGAGGGATGACCCCCTACGAGCAGTACTTC
cdr3_aa: CASSGKGGGGMTPYEQYF

j_call: TRBJ2-7
d_call: -
clone_size: -
v_call: TRBV5-5
cdr3_nt: TGTGCCAGCAGCCGGACTGACTACGAGCAGTACTTC
cdr3_aa: CASSRTDYEQYF

j_call: TRBJ1-2
d_call: TRBD1
clone_size: -
v_call: TRBV27
cdr3_nt: TGTGCCAGCAAGACGACAGGGTCCGAGGGCTACACCTTC
cdr3_aa: CASKTTGSEGYTF

j_call: TRBJ1-5
d_call: TRBD1
clone_size: -
v_call: TRBV27
cdr3_nt: TGTGCCAGCAGACCCGCCGGACAGGGTCAGCCCCAGCATTTT
cdr3_aa: CASRPAGQGQPQHF

j_call: TRBJ2-3
d_call: -
clone_size: -
v_call: TRBV5-1
cdr3_nt: TGCGCCAGCAGCCGCTCGGTGGGGACTAGCACAGATACGCAGTATTTT
cdr3_aa: CASSRSVGTSTDTQYF

j_call: TRBJ2-5
d_call: -
clone_size: -
v_call: TRBV18
cdr3_nt: TGTGCCAGCTCACCACAGGGGGTGGAGACCCAGTACTTC
cdr3_aa: CASSPQGVETQYF

j_call: TRBJ2-1
d_call: TRBD2
clone_size: -
v_call: TRBV5-1
cdr3_nt: TGCGCCAGCAGCTTGGCCGGGACTAGCGGGAGAATGGGCAATGAGCAGTTCTTC
cdr3_aa: CASSLAGTSGRMGNEQFF

j_call: TRBJ2-7
d_call: -
clone_size: -
v_call: TRBV5-1
cdr3_nt: TGCGCCAGCAGCTTGGCAGGGGCGAAGTCCTACGAGCAGTACTTC
cdr3_aa: CASSLAGAKSYEQYF

j_call: TRBJ2-1
d_call: TRBD2
clone_size: -
v_call: TRBV19
cdr3_nt: TGTGCCAGCCGGACTAGCGGGCTTAACAATGAGCAGTTCTTC
cdr3_aa: CASRTSGLNNEQFF

j_call: TRBJ2-1
d_call: -
clone_size: -
v_call: TRBV16
cdr3_nt: TGTGCCAGCAGCCAATCAGTGCTCGGCAATGAGCAGTTCTTC
cdr3_aa: CASSQSVLGNEQFF

j_call: TRBJ2-3
d_call: -
clone_size: -
v_call: TRBV7-2
cdr3_nt: TGTGCCAGCAGCTTACGTACGGGACTCGTCACAGATACGCAGTATTTT
cdr3_aa: CASSLRTGLVTDTQYF

j_call: TRBJ2-1
d_call: -
clone_size: -
v_call: TRBV2
cdr3_nt: TGTGCCAGCAAGGGGGGGTCGAATGAGCAGTTCTTC
cdr3_aa: CASKGGSNEQFF